These T cell receptor beta chains were read from a single sample in a study of blood T cell repertoires in COVID-19. Method: immunoSEQ multiplex PCR; TCRdb's copy keeps in-frame clones and lacks some. The sample lists approximately 300,000 clones; 85% were seen once. The specimen was peripheral blood. These receptors were collected from a woman between 45 and 65 years old with active or convalescent COVID-19. CDR3s include the opening cysteine and the closing phenylalanine or tryptophan. Each record gives: J gene, D gene, clone size, V gene, CDR3 protein, CDR3 DNA. A D gene is named only where the DNA matches it firmly. Only some rows state a clone size, as once, few, many or a class for expanded clones.

j_call: TRBJ1-1
d_call: .
clone_size: .
v_call: TRBV6-6
cdr3_aa: CASKQGPINTEAFF
cdr3_nt: TGTGCCAGCAAACAGGGACCCATCAACACTGAAGCTTTCTTT

j_call: TRBJ1-1
d_call: .
clone_size: .
v_call: TRBV6-6
cdr3_aa: CASTTRRNTEAFF
cdr3_nt: TGTGCCAGCACTACGAGAAGGAACACTGAAGCTTTCTTT

j_call: TRBJ1-1
d_call: .
clone_size: .
v_call: TRBV30
cdr3_aa: CARWDKGNEAFF
cdr3_nt: TGTGCCCGGTGGGACAAGGGCAATGAAGCTTTCTTT

j_call: TRBJ2-1
d_call: .
clone_size: .
v_call: TRBV4-2
cdr3_aa: CASSQESLVANEQFF
cdr3_nt: TGTGCCAGCAGCCAAGAATCACTAGTAGCCAATGAGCAGTTCTTC

j_call: TRBJ2-2
d_call: TRBD1
clone_size: .
v_call: TRBV10-3
cdr3_aa: CAISDSPGAGGNTGELFF
cdr3_nt: TGTGCCATCAGTGACAGTCCAGGGGCAGGGGGTAACACCGGGGAGCTGTTTTTT

j_call: TRBJ1-1
d_call: .
clone_size: .
v_call: TRBV4-1
cdr3_aa: CASSQVTGGNTEAFF
cdr3_nt: TGCGCCAGCAGCCAAGTCACCGGAGGCAACACTGAAGCTTTCTTT

j_call: TRBJ1-2
d_call: .
clone_size: .
v_call: TRBV10-2
cdr3_aa: CASSGTRDYGYTF
cdr3_nt: TGCGCCAGCAGTGGCACGCGGGACTATGGCTACACCTTC

j_call: TRBJ2-5
d_call: .
clone_size: .
v_call: TRBV5-5
cdr3_aa: CASSFLTGLQETQYF
cdr3_nt: TGTGCCAGCAGCTTTTTGACAGGACTCCAAGAGACCCAGTACTTC

j_call: TRBJ1-5
d_call: .
clone_size: .
v_call: TRBV11-2
cdr3_aa: CASSLGPGRNQPQHF
cdr3_nt: TGTGCCAGCAGCTTAGGCCCAGGGCGCAATCAGCCCCAGCATTTT

j_call: TRBJ1-5
d_call: TRBD1
clone_size: few
v_call: TRBV6-1
cdr3_aa: CASSVMLQGAPQPQHF
cdr3_nt: TGTGCCAGCAGTGTAATGCTACAGGGGGCGCCTCAGCCCCAGCATTTT

j_call: TRBJ1-5
d_call: .
clone_size: .
v_call: TRBV5-1
cdr3_aa: CASTPTGGGQPQHF
cdr3_nt: TGCGCCAGCACCCCTACCGGGGGAGGTCAGCCCCAGCATTTT

j_call: TRBJ2-1
d_call: TRBD1
clone_size: .
v_call: TRBV24-1
cdr3_aa: CATSDWDSRSYNEQFF
cdr3_nt: TGTGCCACCAGTGATTGGGACAGCCGCTCCTACAATGAGCAGTTCTTC

j_call: TRBJ2-5
d_call: TRBD1
clone_size: .
v_call: TRBV23-1
cdr3_aa: CASSQTGQGETQYF
cdr3_nt: TGCGCCAGCAGTCAGACAGGGCAGGGAGAGACCCAGTACTTC

j_call: TRBJ1-2
d_call: .
clone_size: .
v_call: TRBV9
cdr3_aa: CASSVEDRVRDNYGYTF
cdr3_nt: TGTGCCAGCAGCGTAGAAGATCGGGTCAGGGATAACTATGGCTACACCTTC

j_call: TRBJ2-3
d_call: TRBD2
clone_size: .
v_call: TRBV25-1
cdr3_aa: CASSELAGGSSDTQYF
cdr3_nt: TGTGCCAGCAGTGAATTGGCGGGAGGCTCCTCAGATACGCAGTATTTT

j_call: TRBJ1-5
d_call: .
clone_size: .
v_call: TRBV7-8
cdr3_aa: CASSGRTRFSNQPQHF
cdr3_nt: TGTGCCAGCAGCGGACGGACAAGATTTAGCAATCAGCCCCAGCATTTT

j_call: TRBJ2-7
d_call: TRBD1
clone_size: .
v_call: TRBV29-1
cdr3_aa: CSVFAGTGGNEQYF
cdr3_nt: TGCAGCGTCTTCGCCGGGACAGGGGGCAACGAGCAGTACTTC

j_call: TRBJ1-3
d_call: TRBD1
clone_size: .
v_call: TRBV19
cdr3_aa: CASGTGSSGNTIYF
cdr3_nt: TGTGCCAGTGGGACAGGGAGCTCTGGAAACACCATATATTTT

j_call: TRBJ2-7
d_call: .
clone_size: few
v_call: TRBV27
cdr3_aa: CASSPSVGPYEQYF
cdr3_nt: TGTGCCAGCAGTCCGTCAGTGGGCCCCTACGAGCAGTACTTC

j_call: TRBJ2-1
d_call: .
clone_size: once
v_call: TRBV7-7
cdr3_aa: CASSFGRGSSDEQFF
cdr3_nt: TGTGCTAGCAGCTTTGGCAGAGGGTCGAGCGATGAGCAGTTCTTC